The T cell receptor (beta chain) under discussion was sequenced for a study of vaccination effects on CD4 cells after COVID-19. The overall study: Sample donation by two convalescent patients took place 16 days and one week before vaccination.

Comments on this clone: Antigen: not known.

Antigen-specific CD4+ T cells expanded by the ViraFEST assay with viral peptide pools were then sequenced. The culture ran for roughly ten days before CD4+ T cells were isolated. PCR confirmed that the person was infected with SARS-CoV-2 between March and December 2020. The assay was immunoSEQ multiplex PCR, and TCRdb's table has in-frame clones only and misses some. The top ten clones hold 25% to 40% of a sample with around 46,000 clones, roughly 65% of them seen once. General study results and limits: Clones from infection and from vaccination both contracted markedly late after vaccination. In convalescent patients, vaccine-induced clones largely differed from infection-induced clones. The study got few convalescent patients and did not collect any early post-infection timepoints.

This CDR3 is 12 amino acids long. Germline assignment: CDR1 MNHEY and CDR2 SVGEGT. The V gene lost 6 bases and the J gene lost 7 bases, with 13 bases spanning the gap. The sample in question was CD4+ T cells from PBMCs cultured with a peptide pool, obtained before COVID-19 vaccination. The J gene is TRBJ2-7, the V gene TRBV6-2 or TRBV6-3; no clear D gene. The origin of this receptor is a human donor who had a prior SARS-CoV-2 infection. CDR3 residues: CASSPGRYEQYF. The CDR3 DNA sequence: TGTGCCAGCAGCCCCGGACGGTATGAGCAGTACTTC.